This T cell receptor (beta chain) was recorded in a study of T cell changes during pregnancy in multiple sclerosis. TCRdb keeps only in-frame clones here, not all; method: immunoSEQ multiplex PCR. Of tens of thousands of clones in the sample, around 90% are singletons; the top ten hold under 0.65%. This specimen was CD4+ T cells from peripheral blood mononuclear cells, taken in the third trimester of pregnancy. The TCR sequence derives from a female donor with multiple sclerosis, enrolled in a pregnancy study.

The CDR3 protein is CASRPGNRGYTEAFF. Here the CDR3 DNA reads TGTGCCAGCAGACCGGGTAACAGGGGATACACTGAAGCTTTCTTT. The chain combines TRBV6-1 with TRBJ1-1; 7 positions match TRBD1. Trimming removed 6 bases from V and 3 bases from J; junction bases left unmatched: 10. This CDR3 is 15 amino acids long. Germline loops: CDR1 MNHNS, CDR2 SASEGT.